This T cell receptor (beta chain) emerged from a study of OX40 agonist ivuxolimab in advanced cancers. Findings of the study overall: Both blood CD4+ and CD8+ T cells showed clonal growth by week 6 at 0.1 to 3.0 mg/kg.

CDR1 and CDR2 (germline): MNHNY, SVGAGI (reference sequence). This CDR3 has 14 residues. V was trimmed by 7 bases and J by 0 bases, leaving 10 bases between them. A word on this clone: Its target is unknown.

Some clones are missing from TCRdb's copy, which holds only in-frame ones; the method was immunoSEQ multiplex PCR. This sample has roughly 70,000 clones; 70% to 90% occur once, and the top ten carry 8% to 10%. Blood sampling took place at baseline, cycle 4 day 1, and cycle 7 day 1. This sample comprised CD4+ or CD8+ T cells sorted from blood, obtained in a trial of the OX40 agonist ivuxolimab. The sequence was obtained from an adult with an advanced solid tumor such as melanoma, head and neck, liver or kidney cancer. V is TRBV6-6 and J is TRBJ1-3; D is perhaps TRBD1 (5 bases). As DNA, the CDR3 is TGTGCCAGCACCCGAGGGGTCTCTGGAAACACCATATATTTT. Its translation: CASTRGVSGNTIYF.